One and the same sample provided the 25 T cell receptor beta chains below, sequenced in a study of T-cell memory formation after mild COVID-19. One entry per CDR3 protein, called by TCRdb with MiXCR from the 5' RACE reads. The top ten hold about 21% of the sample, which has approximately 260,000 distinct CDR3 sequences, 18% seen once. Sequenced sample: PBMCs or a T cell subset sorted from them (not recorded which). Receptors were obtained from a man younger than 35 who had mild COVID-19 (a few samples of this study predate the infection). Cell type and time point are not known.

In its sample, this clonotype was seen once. The CDR3 is CSASLRTEAFF. DNA for the CDR3: TGCAGTGCTAGTTTGCGGACTGAAGCTTTCTTT. The J gene is TRBJ1-1, the V gene TRBV20-1; D is undetermined. Germline lookup yields CDR1 DFQATT and CDR2 SNEGSKA (reference sequence). CDR3 size: 11 residues. V lost 3 bases to trimming and J lost 5 bases, with 7 bases between them.

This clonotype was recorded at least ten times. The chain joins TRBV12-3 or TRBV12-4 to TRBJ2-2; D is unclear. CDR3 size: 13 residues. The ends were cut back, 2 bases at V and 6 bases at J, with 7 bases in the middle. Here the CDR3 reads CASSLNRAGELFF. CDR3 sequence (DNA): TGTGCCAGCAGTTTAAATCGGGCCGGGGAGCTGTTTTTT.

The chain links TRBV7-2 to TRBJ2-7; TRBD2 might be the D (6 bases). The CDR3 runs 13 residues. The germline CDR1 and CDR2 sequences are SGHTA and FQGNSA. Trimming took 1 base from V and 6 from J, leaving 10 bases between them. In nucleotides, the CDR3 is TGTGCCAGCAGCTTAGGCCCTAGCGTCGAGCAGTACGTC. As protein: CASSLGPSVEQYV.

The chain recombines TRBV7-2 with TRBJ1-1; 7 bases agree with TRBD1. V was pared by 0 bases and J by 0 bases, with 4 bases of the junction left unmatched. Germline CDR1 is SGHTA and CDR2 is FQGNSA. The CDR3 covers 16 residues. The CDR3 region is CASSLASTGVNTEAFF. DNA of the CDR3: TGTGCCAGCAGCTTAGCTTCTACAGGGGTGAACACTGAAGCTTTCTTT.

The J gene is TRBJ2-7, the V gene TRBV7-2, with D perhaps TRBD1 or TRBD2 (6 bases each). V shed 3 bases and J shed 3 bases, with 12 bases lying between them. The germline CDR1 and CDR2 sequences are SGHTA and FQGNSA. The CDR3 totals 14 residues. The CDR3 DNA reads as TGTGCCAGCAGCTTGGTAGGGGGAGGCTACGAGCAGTACTTC. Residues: CASSLVGGGYEQYF.

DNA for the CDR3: TGTGCCATCAGGCCTAGCGGGGGGGCCGGAGAGACCCAGTACTTC. It is translated as CAIRPSGGAGETQYF. V gene TRBV10-3 combines with J gene TRBJ2-5, with TRBD2 matching 12 bases. In germline, CDR1 is ENHRY, CDR2 SYGVKD. The CDR3 totals 15 residues. V gave up 6 bases and J gave up 4 bases; unmatched junction bases: 6.

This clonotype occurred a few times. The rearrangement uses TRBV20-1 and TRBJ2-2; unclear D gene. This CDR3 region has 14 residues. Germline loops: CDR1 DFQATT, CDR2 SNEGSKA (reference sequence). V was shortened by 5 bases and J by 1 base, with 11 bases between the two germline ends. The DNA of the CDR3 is TGCAGTGCTCTTATGACAAGGAACACCGGGGAGCTGTTTTTT. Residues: CSALMTRNTGELFF.

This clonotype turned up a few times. The CDR3 protein is CASSLGTIAGHNEQFF. Here the CDR3 DNA reads TGTGCCAGCAGCTTAGGGACTATAGCCGGCCACAATGAGCAGTTCTTC. The chain links TRBV7-2 to TRBJ2-1, with D possibly TRBD2 on 6 matching bases. Germline V lookup: CDR1 SGHTA, CDR2 FQGNSA. The CDR3 totals 16 residues. V gave up 1 base and J gave up 5 bases, with 15 bases separating them.

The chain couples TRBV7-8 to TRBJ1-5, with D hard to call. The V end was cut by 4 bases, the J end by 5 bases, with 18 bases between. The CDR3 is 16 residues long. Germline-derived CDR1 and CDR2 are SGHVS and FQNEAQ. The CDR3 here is CASSSRRRASHQPQHF. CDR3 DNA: TGTGCCAGCAGCTCCCGACGTAGGGCCTCTCATCAGCCCCAGCATTTT.

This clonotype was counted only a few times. Here the CDR3 reads CSVDLTGGELNYGYTF. The CDR3 DNA is TGCAGCGTTGATTTGACAGGGGGCGAATTAAACTATGGCTACACCTTC. The chain carries TRBV29-1 and TRBJ1-2; 10 positions agree with TRBD1. J gave up 2 bases and V 3 bases, and 9 bases lay outside the gene matches. The CDR3 loop spans 16 amino acids. Germline V gene sequence: CDR1 SQVTM, CDR2 ANQGSEA.

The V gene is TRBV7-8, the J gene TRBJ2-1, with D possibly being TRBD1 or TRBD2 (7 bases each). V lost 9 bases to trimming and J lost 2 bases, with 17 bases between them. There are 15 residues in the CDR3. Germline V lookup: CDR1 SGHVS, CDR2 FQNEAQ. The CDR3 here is CASRPRGGAYNEQFF. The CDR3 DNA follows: TGTGCCAGTCGACCCAGGGGGGGAGCCTACAATGAGCAGTTCTTC.

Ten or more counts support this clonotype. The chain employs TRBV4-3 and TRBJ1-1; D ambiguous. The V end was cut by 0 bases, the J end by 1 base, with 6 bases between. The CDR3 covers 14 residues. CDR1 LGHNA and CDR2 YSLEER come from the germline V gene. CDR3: CASSQDPQNTEAFF. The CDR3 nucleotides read TGCGCCAGCAGCCAAGATCCCCAGAACACTGAAGCTTTCTTT.

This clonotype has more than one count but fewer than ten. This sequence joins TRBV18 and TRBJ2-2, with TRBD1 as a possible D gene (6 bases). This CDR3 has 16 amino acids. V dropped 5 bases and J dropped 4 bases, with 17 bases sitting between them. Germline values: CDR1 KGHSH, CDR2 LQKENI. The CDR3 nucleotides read TGTGCCAGCTCAGAACAGGAGGCCAGGGGCACCGGGGAGCTGTTTTTT. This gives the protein CASSEQEARGTGELFF.

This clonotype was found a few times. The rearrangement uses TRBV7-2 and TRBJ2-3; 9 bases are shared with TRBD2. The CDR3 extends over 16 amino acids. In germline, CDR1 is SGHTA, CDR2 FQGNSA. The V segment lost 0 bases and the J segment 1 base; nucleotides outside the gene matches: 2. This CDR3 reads CASSLASGGGTDTQYF. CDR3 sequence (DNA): TGTGCCAGCAGCTTAGCTAGCGGGGGAGGCACAGATACGCAGTATTTT.

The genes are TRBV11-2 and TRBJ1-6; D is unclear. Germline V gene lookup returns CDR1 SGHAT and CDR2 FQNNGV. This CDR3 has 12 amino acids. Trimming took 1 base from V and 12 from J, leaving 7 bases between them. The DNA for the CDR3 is TGTGCCAGCAGCTTAGGGGTCAGACCCCTCCACTTT. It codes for CASSLGVRPLHF.

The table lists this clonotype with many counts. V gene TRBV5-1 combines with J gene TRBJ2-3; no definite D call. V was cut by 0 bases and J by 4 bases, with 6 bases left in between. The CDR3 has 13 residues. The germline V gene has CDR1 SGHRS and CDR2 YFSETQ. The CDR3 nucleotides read TGCGCCAGCAGCTTGGTGGGTGCAGATACGCAGTATTTT. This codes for CASSLVGADTQYF.

The CDR3 loop is CASSRLTWTGANYGYTF. CDR3 coding DNA: TGCGCCAGCAGCCGATTAACGTGGACAGGAGCTAACTATGGCTACACCTTC. The V and J genes are TRBV4-1 and TRBJ1-2, with 7 bases fitting TRBD1. Germline V gene sequence: CDR1 MGHRA, CDR2 YSYEKL. V lost 4 bases to trimming and J lost 0 bases; unmatched junction nucleotides: 11. The CDR3 loop spans 17 amino acids.

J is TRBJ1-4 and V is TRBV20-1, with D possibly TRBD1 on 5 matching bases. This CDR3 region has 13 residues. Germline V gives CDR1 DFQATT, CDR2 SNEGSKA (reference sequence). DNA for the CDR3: TGCATGATCAGGGAAGCAACTAATGAAAAACTGTTTTTT. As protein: CMIREATNEKLFF.

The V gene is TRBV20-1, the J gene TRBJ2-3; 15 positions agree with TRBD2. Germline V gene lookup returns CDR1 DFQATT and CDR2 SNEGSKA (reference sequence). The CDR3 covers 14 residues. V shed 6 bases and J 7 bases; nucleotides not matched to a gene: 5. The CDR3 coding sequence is TGCAGTGCCCGGACTAGCGGGGGGGCAAATACGCAGTATTTT. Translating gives CSARTSGGANTQYF.

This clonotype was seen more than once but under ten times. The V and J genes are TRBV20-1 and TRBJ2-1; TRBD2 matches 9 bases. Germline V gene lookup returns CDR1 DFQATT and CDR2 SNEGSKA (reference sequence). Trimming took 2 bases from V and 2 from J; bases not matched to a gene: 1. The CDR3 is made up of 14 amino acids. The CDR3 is CSARQRGAYNEQFF. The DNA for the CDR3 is TGCAGTGCTAGACAGCGGGGGGCCTACAATGAGCAGTTCTTC.

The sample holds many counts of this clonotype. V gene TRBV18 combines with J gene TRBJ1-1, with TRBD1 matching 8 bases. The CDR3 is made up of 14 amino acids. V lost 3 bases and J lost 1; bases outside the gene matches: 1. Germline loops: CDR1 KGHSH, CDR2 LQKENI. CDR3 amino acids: CASSPGQENTEAFF. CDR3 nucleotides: TGTGCCAGCTCACCGGGACAGGAGAACACTGAAGCTTTCTTT.

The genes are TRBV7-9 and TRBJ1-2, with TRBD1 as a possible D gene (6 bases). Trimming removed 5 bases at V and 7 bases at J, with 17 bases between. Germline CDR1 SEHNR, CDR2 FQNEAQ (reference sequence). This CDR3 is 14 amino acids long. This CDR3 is CASSPRGTLRGYTF. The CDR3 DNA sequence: TGTGCCAGCAGCCCCAGGGGCACCCTTCGTGGCTACACCTTC.

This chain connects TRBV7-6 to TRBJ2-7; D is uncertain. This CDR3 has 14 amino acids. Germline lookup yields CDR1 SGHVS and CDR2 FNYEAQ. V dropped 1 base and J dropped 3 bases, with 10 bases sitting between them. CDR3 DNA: TGTGCCAGCAGCTTAGAGTATAGAAGCTACGAGCAGTACTTC. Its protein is CASSLEYRSYEQYF.

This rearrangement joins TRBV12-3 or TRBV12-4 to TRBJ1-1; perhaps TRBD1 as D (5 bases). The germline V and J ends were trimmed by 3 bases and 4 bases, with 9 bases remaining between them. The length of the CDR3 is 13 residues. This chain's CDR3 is CASSLGEATEAFF. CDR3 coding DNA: TGTGCCAGCAGTTTGGGGGAGGCCACTGAAGCTTTCTTT.

This CDR3 reads CSALRSAGRSETQYF. CDR3 bases: TGCAGCGCCTTGCGGTCGGCGGGGAGGTCTGAGACCCAGTACTTC. This chain links TRBV29-1 with TRBJ2-5; perhaps TRBD2 as D (6 bases). Trimming stripped 7 bases from V and 5 bases from J, with 23 bases between. The germline V gene has CDR1 SQVTM and CDR2 ANQGSEA. The CDR3 is 15 residues long.